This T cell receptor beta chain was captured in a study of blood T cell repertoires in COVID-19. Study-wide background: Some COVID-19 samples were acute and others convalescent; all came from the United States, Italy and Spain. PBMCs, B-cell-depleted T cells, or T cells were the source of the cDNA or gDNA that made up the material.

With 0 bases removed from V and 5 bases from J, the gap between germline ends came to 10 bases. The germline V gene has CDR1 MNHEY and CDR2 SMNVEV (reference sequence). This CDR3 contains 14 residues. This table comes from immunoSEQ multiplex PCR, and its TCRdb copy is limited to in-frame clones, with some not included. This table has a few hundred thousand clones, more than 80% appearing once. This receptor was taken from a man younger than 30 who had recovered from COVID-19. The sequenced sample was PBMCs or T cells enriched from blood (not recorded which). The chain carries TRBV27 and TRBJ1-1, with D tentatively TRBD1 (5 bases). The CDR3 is CASSLSSGGTEAFF. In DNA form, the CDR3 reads TGTGCCAGCAGTTTATCTTCCGGGGGGACTGAAGCTTTCTTT.